Below are 9 T cell receptor beta chains sequenced from a single sample in a study of spatial heterogeneity in lung cancer. As to time point: blood at routine non-recurrence follow-up after resection. TCRdb reanalysed the 5' RACE reads using MiXCR and keeps one entry per CDR3 protein. The table lists nearly 2,500 distinct CDR3 sequences, about 55% of them singletons, with about 9.5% in the top ten. The input for sequencing was PBMCs, taken at follow-up. The receptors were gathered from a female donor with early-stage non-small cell lung cancer.

This clonotype is termed large (0.1 to 1%). The library was built for alpha chains, so this beta chain is an off-target read and its size means little. V usage is TRBV20-1 and J usage is TRBJ2-2; no clear D gene. CDR3 size: 13 residues. The germline V gene has CDR1 DFQATT and CDR2 SNEGSKA (reference sequence). With 6 bases removed from V and 0 bases from J, the gap between germline ends came to 8 bases. This CDR3 reads CSAEAANTGELFF. The CDR3 coding sequence is TGCAGTGCCGAGGCAGCGAACACCGGGGAGCTGTTTTTT.

To note about this clonotype: This beta chain turned up in a library designed for alpha chains; as an off-target read, its abundance says little. The rearrangement joins TRBV9 to TRBJ2-2, with 7 bases lining up with TRBD2. CDR3 size: 14 residues. CDR1 is SGDLS and CDR2 is YYNGEE in the germline V gene. With 4 bases clipped from V and 5 bases from J, the junction kept 5 bases outside the gene matches. CDR3 sequence (DNA): TGTGCCAGCAGCCGGCTAGCGGAAACCGGGGAGCTGTTTTTT. Its protein product is CASSRLAETGELFF.

This clonotype was counted a few times. For a library built for alpha chains, this beta chain is a stray read; little rests on its size. The chain combines TRBV10-3 with TRBJ2-3, with TRBD1 matching over 7 bases. From germline, CDR1 is ENHRY and CDR2 SYGVKD. This CDR3 spans 13 amino acids. V shed 8 bases and J 1 base; nucleotides not matched to a gene: 3. CDR3 nucleotides: TGTGCCATCGGGGACAGCCGCACAGATACGCAGTATTTT. Its protein product is CAIGDSRTDTQYF.

This clonotype was detected a few times. As an off-target read in a library built for alpha chains, this beta chain has a frequency of little significance. The V gene is TRBV29-1, the J gene TRBJ2-2; no clear D. Germline V gene sequence: CDR1 SQVTM, CDR2 ANQGSEA. The CDR3 extends over 12 amino acids. Trimming shortened V by 4 bases and J by 5 bases, and 8 bases separated the two germline ends. As DNA, the CDR3 is TGCAGCGTTGCCCCGAGTACCGGGGAGCTGTTTTTT. Translated, it gives CSVAPSTGELFF.

Of note for this clonotype: This beta chain is off target for a library built for alpha chains, so its abundance means little. The V call is TRBV27, the J call TRBJ2-1, with TRBD1 matching 7 bases. Germline values: CDR1 MNHEY, CDR2 SMNVEV (reference sequence). The CDR3 runs to 13 residues. With 5 bases clipped from V and 6 bases from J, the junction kept 4 bases outside the gene matches. The CDR3 here is CASSPTGSNEQFF. In DNA, the CDR3 is TGTGCCAGCAGTCCGACAGGGAGCAATGAGCAGTTCTTC.

A remark on this clonotype: This beta chain is off target for a library built for alpha chains, so its abundance means little. The chain joins TRBV11-2 to TRBJ2-3; TRBD2 aligns across 10 bases. Germline V CDR1 and CDR2: SGHAT, FQNNGV. The CDR3 spans 17 residues. The ends lost 6 bases at V and 6 bases at J; junction bases unmatched: 15. The CDR3 loop reads CASSPLLSGGAADTQYF. The CDR3 DNA reads as TGTGCCAGCAGTCCCCTCCTGAGCGGGGGGGCCGCGGATACGCAGTATTTT.

On this clonotype: This beta chain was picked up by a library intended for alpha chains and is off target, so its count carries little meaning. CDR3 nucleotide sequence: TGTGCCAGCAGCCCACACGGAGCGATGCTTGGTGAGCAGTTCTTC. Residues: CASSPHGAMLGEQFF. V gene TRBV7-9 combines with J gene TRBJ2-1; D not certain. Germline-derived CDR1 and CDR2 are SEHNR and FQNEAQ (reference sequence). The CDR3 has 15 residues. Deletions cut 5 bases from V and 9 bases from J, with 20 bases between.

Comments on this clonotype: This beta chain is a stray sequence in a library constructed for alpha chains; its clone size is not meaningful. The CDR3 nucleotides read TGTGCCATCAGTGAGTCGGGACTTGAGCAGTTCTTC. Residues: CAISESGLEQFF. This chain joins TRBV10-3 and TRBJ2-1, with D perhaps TRBD2 (6 bases). Germline V gene sequence: CDR1 ENHRY, CDR2 SYGVKD. The CDR3 covers 12 residues. V was cut by 0 bases and J by 9 bases, with 6 bases left in between.

As to this clonotype: This beta chain is an unintended read in a library built for alpha chains; its size means little. This chain connects TRBV12-3 or TRBV12-4 to TRBJ2-5, with 8 bases lining up with TRBD2. The CDR3 consists of 15 residues. V lost 4 bases, J lost 5 bases, and 9 bases stayed unmatched. CDR3 in amino acids: CASSSSSAGVETQYF. The CDR3 DNA is TGTGCCAGCAGTTCTAGCTCAGCGGGAGTGGAGACCCAGTACTTC.